The 24 T cell receptor beta chains listed next were all sequenced from one sample in a study of Ad26.COV2.S vaccination and SARS-CoV-2 variants. Sequenced by immunoSEQ multiplex PCR; TCRdb stores in-frame clones only, minus some. The sample holds roughly 400,000 clones; 89% are singletons and the top ten take under 2%. The treatment here: around 19 received Ad26.COV2.S at low or high dose, single or two shots; about 5 received placebo; per-sample allocation not given. Sampling was performed 63 days after the first vaccine or placebo injection. The sample consisted of peripheral blood, taken in a trial of Ad26.COV2.S vaccine versus placebo. These receptors were obtained from a person aged 18-60 years who received the Ad26.COV2.S COVID-19 vaccine or a placebo.

The rearrangement links TRBV10-3 to TRBJ2-5; D remains unclear. This CDR3 spans 14 amino acids. V lost 2 bases, J lost 0 bases, and 7 bases lay in between. Germline lookup yields CDR1 ENHRY and CDR2 SYGVKD. DNA for the CDR3: TGTGCCATCAGTGAGCCGGACCACCAAGAGACCCAGTACTTC. Amino acid sequence: CAISEPDHQETQYF.

The chain uses TRBV6-2 or TRBV6-3 and TRBJ1-6; D not resolved. V lost 6 bases to trimming and J lost 6 bases, with 12 bases between them. The CDR3 is 14 residues long. Germline V gives CDR1 MNHEY, CDR2 SVGEGT. The CDR3 region has the DNA TGTGCCAGCAGCCCTACAAGGAGTAATTCACCCCTCCACTTT. It yields the protein CASSPTRSNSPLHF.

The genes are TRBV4-2 and TRBJ2-7; no reliable D call. V dropped 0 bases and J dropped 11 bases, with 17 bases sitting between them. CDR3 length: 14 residues. CDR1 is LGHNA, CDR2 YNFKEQ, per germline. CDR3 bases: TGTGCCAGCAGCCAAGATAGGAGTGGGCCTAGTAAGTACTTC. It specifies CASSQDRSGPSKYF.

This rearrangement joins TRBV6-5 to TRBJ2-2, with D unclear. V lost 2 bases, J lost 9 bases, and 10 bases lay in between. The CDR3 has 13 residues. The V gene's germline CDR1 is MNHEY and CDR2 SVGAGI. The CDR3 here is CASSYVAWRELFF. The DNA of the CDR3 is TGTGCCAGCAGTTACGTGGCGTGGAGGGAGCTGTTTTTT.

The V call is TRBV10-3, the J call TRBJ2-1; a weak D match, TRBD1 (5 bases). This CDR3 region has 14 residues. The V gene's germline CDR1 is ENHRY and CDR2 SYGVKD. V was shortened by 4 bases and J by 7 bases, with 14 bases between the two germline ends. The CDR3 is CAISGGSRQNEQFF. In DNA, the CDR3 is TGTGCCATCAGTGGGGGTAGCCGACAGAATGAGCAGTTCTTC.

The chain is built from TRBV9 and TRBJ2-3, with D perhaps TRBD1 (6 bases). This CDR3 spans 14 amino acids. Trimming cost V 2 bases and J 4 bases, with 11 bases left between them. Germline V CDR1 and CDR2: SGDLS, YYNGEE. CDR3 coding DNA: TGTGCCAGCAGCGTTTTGGCAGGGGCAGATACGCAGTATTTT. Its protein is CASSVLAGADTQYF.

This clone occurred once. This CDR3 is CASSLWTGENEQFF. The CDR3 DNA follows: TGCGCCAGCAGCTTATGGACAGGGGAAAATGAGCAGTTCTTC. The chain uses TRBV5-1 and TRBJ2-1, with 9 bases matching TRBD1. This CDR3 has 14 amino acids. Looked up from germline, CDR1 is SGHRS and CDR2 is YFSETQ. Trimming cost V 2 bases and J 7 bases; bases outside gene matches: 4. Full variable domain (remainder filled in from reference TRBV5-1 and TRBJ2-1): KAGVTQTPRYLIKTRGQQVTLSCSPISGHRSVSWYQQTPGQGLQFLFEYFSETQRNKGNFPGRFSGRQFSNSRSEMNVSTLELGDSALYLCASSLWTGENEQFFGPGTRLTVL.

The chain uses TRBV13 and TRBJ2-3, with D perhaps given as TRBD1 or TRBD2 (5 bases each). Trimming cost V 2 bases and J 3 bases, with 9 bases left between them. The CDR3 is made up of 14 amino acids. Germline CDR1 PRHDT, CDR2 FYEKMQ (reference sequence). This CDR3 reads CASSLREGTDTQYF. In DNA form, the CDR3 reads TGTGCCAGCAGCTTACGCGAGGGGACAGATACGCAGTATTTT. Full variable domain (missing parts from reference TRBV13 and TRBJ2-3): AAGVIQSPRHLIKEKRETATLKCYPIPRHDTVYWYQQGPGQDPQFLISFYEKMQSDKGSIPDRFSAQQFSDYHSELNMSSLELGDSALYFCASSLREGTDTQYFGPGTRLTVL.

The rearrangement joins TRBV5-6 to TRBJ2-2, with 8 bases aligning to TRBD2. From germline, CDR1 is SGHDT and CDR2 YYEEEE. The ends lost 1 base at V and 0 bases at J; junction bases unmatched: 8. The CDR3 is 18 residues long. Here the CDR3 reads CASSLNPSGGPNTGELFF. CDR3 in DNA: TGTGCCAGCAGCTTGAATCCCTCGGGAGGGCCGAACACCGGGGAGCTGTTTTTT. The full variable domain, with the rest looked up from reference TRBV5-6 and TRBJ2-2, is DAGVTQSPTHLIKTRGQQVTLRCSPKSGHDTVSWYQQALGQGPQFIFQYYEEEERQRGNFPDRFSGHQFPNYSSELNVNALLLGDSALYLCASSLNPSGGPNTGELFFGEGSRLTVL.

This clone was recorded only once. The gene calls are TRBV2 and TRBJ2-3; 12 bases line up with TRBD1. The CDR3 consists of 14 residues. Germline values: CDR1 SNHLY, CDR2 FYNNEI. V shed 6 bases and J 6 bases; nucleotides not matched to a gene: 4. DNA for the CDR3: TGTGCCAGCAGGCCCGGGACAGGGGGCGATACGCAGTATTTT. Protein product: CASRPGTGGDTQYF.

The V and J genes are TRBV6-5 and TRBJ1-4; a possible D gene is TRBD1 (5 bases). The V end was cut by 6 bases, the J end by 8 bases, with 16 bases between. The CDR3 sequence is 14 residues long. Germline CDR1 and CDR2: MNHEY and SVGAGI. The CDR3 coding sequence is TGTGCCAGCAGAAAAGGAGGGGTGGGGGAAAAACTGTTTTTT. Its translation is CASRKGGVGEKLFF.

The V gene is TRBV7-2, the J gene TRBJ2-3; D remains ambiguous. The CDR3 sequence is 13 residues long. CDR1 SGHTA and CDR2 FQGNSA come from the germline V gene. With 6 bases removed from V and 5 bases from J, the gap between germline ends came to 12 bases. The CDR3 DNA follows: TGTGCCAGCAGGTATGGCATTGGAGATACGCAGTATTTT. Its protein product is CASRYGIGDTQYF.

The CDR3 reads CATSTTGNSPLHF. In DNA form, the CDR3 reads TGTGCCACCAGCACGACAGGGAATTCACCCCTCCACTTT. The gene calls are TRBV15 and TRBJ1-6, with 7 nucleotides matching TRBD1. The CDR3 spans 13 residues. The germline V gene has CDR1 LNHNV and CDR2 YYDKDF (reference sequence). Trimming at V came to 4 bases and at J to 7 bases, leaving 1 base not matched to a gene.

The chain carries TRBV30 and TRBJ2-2; 15 bases are shared with TRBD2. CDR1 and CDR2 from the germline V gene are GTSNPN and SVGIG (reference sequence). J gave up 3 bases and V 4 bases, and 9 bases lay outside the gene matches. The CDR3 is 18 amino acids. The CDR3 region has the DNA TGTGCCTGGAACGATGGACTAGCGGGAGGGGGGTACACCGGGGAGCTGTTTTTT. It is translated as CAWNDGLAGGGYTGELFF.

The genes are TRBV18 and TRBJ2-7; a possible D gene is TRBD1 (5 bases). Trimming stripped 3 bases from V and 3 bases from J, with 9 bases between. Looked up from germline, CDR1 is KGHSH and CDR2 is LQKENI. CDR3 length: 13 amino acids. The CDR3 coding sequence is TGTGCCAGCTCACCGAATCAGGGCTACGAGCAGTACTTC. It specifies CASSPNQGYEQYF.

In its sample, this clone was seen once. This chain links TRBV20-1 with TRBJ2-4, with 12 nucleotides matching TRBD2. Trimming removed 3 bases from V and 7 bases from J; junction bases left unmatched: 4. This CDR3 spans 14 amino acids. Germline CDR1 and CDR2: DFQATT and SNEGSKA (reference sequence). CDR3 sequence (DNA): TGCAGTGCTAGTGGCCTAGCGGGAGGGAACATTCAGTACTTC. Its protein is CSASGLAGGNIQYF.

This clone has just one count. J is TRBJ2-1 and V is TRBV7-2; 10 nucleotides align to TRBD2. The germline CDR1 and CDR2 sequences are SGHTA and FQGNSA. This CDR3 has 17 amino acids. Trimming at V came to 1 base and at J to 2 bases, leaving 5 bases not matched to a gene. CDR3 loop: CASSLGPLAGPYNEQFF. The CDR3 nucleotides are TGTGCCAGCAGCTTAGGGCCACTAGCGGGACCCTACAATGAGCAGTTCTTC.

The genes are TRBV19 and TRBJ2-7; perhaps TRBD2 as D (5 bases). The CDR3 has 14 amino acids. V shed 6 bases and J shed 0 bases, with 12 bases lying between them. CDR1 LNHDA and CDR2 SQIVND come from the germline V gene (reference sequence). DNA for the CDR3: TGTGCCAGTAGGGTGGGAGTGAGCTCCTACGAGCAGTACTTC. It is translated as CASRVGVSSYEQYF.

This chain's CDR3 is CSAFSGGGDEQYF. CDR3 sequence (DNA): TGCAGCGCGTTTAGCGGAGGGGGTGACGAGCAGTACTTC. The rearrangement joins TRBV29-1 to TRBJ2-7; D tentatively fits TRBD1 or TRBD2 (6 bases each). The CDR3 is made up of 13 amino acids. Trimming removed 7 bases from V and 5 bases from J, with 18 bases in between. Germline V CDR1 and CDR2: SQVTM, ANQGSEA.

The rearrangement links TRBV3-1 (or the pseudogene TRBV3-2) to TRBJ2-1, with TRBD2 matching over 9 bases. The CDR3 extends over 16 amino acids. Germline values: CDR1 LGHDT, CDR2 YNNKEL (reference sequence). J was trimmed by 4 bases and V by 0 bases; bases with no gene match: 4. The CDR3: CASSQDFSGGYNEQFF. The CDR3 DNA follows: TGTGCCAGCAGCCAAGATTTCAGCGGGGGGTACAATGAGCAGTTCTTC.

The gene calls are TRBV18 and TRBJ1-5, with a tentative D call TRBD1 (5 bases). Trimming left V 1 base short and J 4 bases short, with 11 bases between. This CDR3 is 15 amino acids long. Germline CDR1 is KGHSH and CDR2 is LQKENI. CDR3 DNA sequence: TGTGCCAGCTCACCACAGGGGCCGAGAAATCAGCCCCAGCATTTT. This encodes CASSPQGPRNQPQHF.

The CDR3 reads CARSLLRGLFSGNTIYF. DNA for the CDR3: TGTGCCAGAAGCTTGCTCAGGGGACTATTCTCTGGAAACACCATATATTTT. The rearrangement uses TRBV5-3 and TRBJ1-3; possibly TRBD1 for D (6 bases). TRBV5-3 falls under the ORF class, with uncertain function. The CDR3 covers 17 residues. V gave up 1 base and J gave up 0 bases, with 14 bases separating them.

Ten or more counts support this clone. The same CDR3 can be traced to other DNA sequences in this sample. The chain uses TRBV6-2 or TRBV6-3 and TRBJ2-6; possible D gene TRBD1, 5 bases. Germline lookup yields CDR1 MNHEY and CDR2 SVGEGT. V was shortened by 2 bases and J by 0 bases, with 5 bases between the two germline ends. The CDR3 spans 15 residues. The CDR3 DNA reads TGTGCCAGCAGTTACGACAGCTCTGGGGCCAACGTCCTGACTTTC. Translating gives CASSYDSSGANVLTF.

The genes are TRBV5-4 and TRBJ2-2; 7 bases fit TRBD1. Trimming at V came to 3 bases and at J to 5 bases, leaving 1 base not matched to a gene. This CDR3 region has 13 residues. Germline V gene lookup returns CDR1 SGHNT and CDR2 YYREEE (reference sequence). CDR3 bases: TGTGCCAGCAGCTCAGGGGGTACCGGGGAGCTGTTTTTT. Amino acid sequence: CASSSGGTGELFF. Using reference TRBV5-4 and TRBJ2-2 for the parts outside the CDR3, the full variable domain is ETGVTQSPTHLIKTRGQQVTLRCSSQSGHNTVSWYQQALGQGPQFIFQYYREEENGRGNFPPRFSGLQFPNYSSELNVNALELDDSALYLCASSSGGTGELFFGEGSRLTVL.